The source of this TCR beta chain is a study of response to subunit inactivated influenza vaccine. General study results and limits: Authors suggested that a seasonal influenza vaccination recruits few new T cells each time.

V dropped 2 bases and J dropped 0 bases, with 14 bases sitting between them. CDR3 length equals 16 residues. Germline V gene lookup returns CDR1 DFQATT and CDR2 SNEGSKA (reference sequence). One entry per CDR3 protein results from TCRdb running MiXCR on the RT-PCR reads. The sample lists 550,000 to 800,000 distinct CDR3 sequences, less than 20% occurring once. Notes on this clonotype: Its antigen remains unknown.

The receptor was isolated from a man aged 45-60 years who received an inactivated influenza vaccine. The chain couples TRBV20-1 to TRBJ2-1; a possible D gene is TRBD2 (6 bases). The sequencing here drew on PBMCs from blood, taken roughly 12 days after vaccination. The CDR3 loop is CSARSLAYSSYNEQFF. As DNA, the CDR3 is TGCAGTGCTAGATCGCTAGCGTATAGCTCCTACAATGAGCAGTTCTTC.